This T cell receptor (beta chain) was observed in a study of blood T cell repertoires in COVID-19. Across the study: PBMCs, B-cell-depleted T cells, or T cells provided the cDNA or gDNA that made up the material.

In the authors' methods: Counts of nucleated cells, estimated from reference gene primer amplification, were obtained. Data came from immunoSEQ multiplex PCR; TCRdb stores just in-frame clones and leaves some out. For V, J and clone size, that table is used; D and trimming come from the DNA. The profile covers under 60,000 clones, with just under 90% appearing a single time and 6% to 6.5% taken by the ten largest. Recruited during active infection, patients (from Seattle) were subsequently followed longitudinally. From germline, CDR1 is MGHRA and CDR2 YSYEKL. The V and J ends lost 4 bases and 2 bases, in that order; junction bases with no gene match: 4. The CDR3 covers 17 residues.

The sequence was collected from an older woman with COVID-19, enrolled during active disease. The chain combines TRBV4-1 with TRBJ2-3, with 15 bases aligning to TRBD2. The sample taken for sequencing was peripheral blood. This CDR3 is CASSRWTSGRDTDTQYF. The CDR3 region has the DNA TGCGCCAGCAGCCGCTGGACTAGCGGGAGGGACACAGATACGCAGTATTTT.